This T cell receptor (beta chain) derives from a study of blood T cell repertoires in COVID-19 (TCRdb year 2020). About the full investigation: Samples covering the acute and convalescent phases of COVID-19 were provided by collaborators in the United States, Italy and Spain. HLA class I and class II types, where available, came from metadata supplied by the sample provider rather than from assay-based typing. The repertoires were released in a freely available public database intended as a resource for research on the immune response to SARS-CoV-2. The material from the prospective study consisted of cDNA or gDNA derived from T cells, B-cell-depleted T cells, or PBMCs. A de-identified subject ID, COVID-19 status, age in years and sex were almost always included in the sample metadata. Deeply sampled blood TCRbeta repertoires from subjects exposed to, actively infected with, or recovered from COVID-19 were included in the dataset. The samples were drawn from the first 160 participants of the ongoing ImmuneRACE study and from over a thousand subjects provided by 6 global collaborators. General conclusions and limits of the study: The quantity of clinical and demographic metadata differed by source and by participant and was supplied without curation.

Note on this clone: What antigen it recognizes has not been identified. No much larger clone is present one base from it, and per-base qualities are unavailable.

TCRbeta CDR3 regions were amplified from genomic DNA by means of the immunoSEQ Assay, a bias-controlled multiplex PCR. The paper's processing steps were these. Within the assay, amplification of reference gene primers was used to estimate how many nucleated cells each sample contained. To quantify the absolute abundance of each unique TCRbeta CDR3 rearrangement, sequence reads were collapsed and filtered. Productive Simpson clonality was computed per sample as the square root of Simpson's diversity index over productive rearrangements. TCRdb took this table from immuneACCESS and kept in-frame rearrangements with V and J called. Such tables lack part of the clones; where checked against another copy, unresolved V genes explain under half of the gap, and the rest is unexplained. The V and J calls and clone size come from that table; D and trimming were worked out from the DNA. The table for this sample lists a few hundred thousand clones; around 87% of them were counted only once. The ten largest clones capture approximately 2.3% of the sample.

Whole blood was collected in K2EDTA tubes by collaborating institutions according to the institutions' own protocols. For TCRbeta analysis, collaborator samples were shipped as frozen whole blood, as isolated PBMCs, or as DNA extracted from either sample type. The sequenced sample was peripheral blood. The origin of this receptor is a woman in her forties or fifties with acute or convalescent COVID-19.

The CDR3 region: CASSLRQLGYEQYF. DNA sequence: TGTGCCAGCAGTTTACGACAGTTGGGCTACGAGCAGTACTTC. Recombination linked TRBV27 to TRBJ2-7, with a weak D call of TRBD1 (5 bases match). V is shortened by 2 bases, J by 3 bases, and the region joining them spans 11 bases. The CDR3 sequence holds 14 residues, the cysteine and phenylalanine included. The retained sequence is limited to the CDR3, 42 bases, with the frame set at the first base. The CDR1 and CDR2 encoded by the germline V gene (reference sequence) are MNHEY and SMNVEV.